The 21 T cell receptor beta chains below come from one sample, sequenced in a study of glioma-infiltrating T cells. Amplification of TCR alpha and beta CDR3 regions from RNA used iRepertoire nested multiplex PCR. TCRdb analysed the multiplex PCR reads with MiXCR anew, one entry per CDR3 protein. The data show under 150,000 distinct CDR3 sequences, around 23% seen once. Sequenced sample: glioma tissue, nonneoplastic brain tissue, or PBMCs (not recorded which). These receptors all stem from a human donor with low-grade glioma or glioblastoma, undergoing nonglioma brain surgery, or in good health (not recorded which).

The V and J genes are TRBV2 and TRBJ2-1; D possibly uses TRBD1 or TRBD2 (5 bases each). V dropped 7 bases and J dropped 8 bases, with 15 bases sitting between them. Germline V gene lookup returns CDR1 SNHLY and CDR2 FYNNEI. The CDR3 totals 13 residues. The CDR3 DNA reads TGTGCCAGCAAAATCGAGGGGTTCGATGAGCAGTTCTTC. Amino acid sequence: CASKIEGFDEQFF. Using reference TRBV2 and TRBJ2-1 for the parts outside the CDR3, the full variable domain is EPEVTQTPSHQVTQMGQEVILRCVPISNHLYFYWYRQILGQKVEFLVSFYNNEISEKSEIFDDQFSVERPDGSNFTLKIRSTKLEDSAMYFCASKIEGFDEQFFGPGTRLTVL.

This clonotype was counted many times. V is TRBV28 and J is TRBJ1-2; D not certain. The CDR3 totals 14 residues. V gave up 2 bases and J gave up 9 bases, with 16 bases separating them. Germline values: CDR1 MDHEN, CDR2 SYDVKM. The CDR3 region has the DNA TGTGCCAGCAGTTTAGAGGTCCCATCTGGAAGCTACACCTTC. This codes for CASSLEVPSGSYTF.

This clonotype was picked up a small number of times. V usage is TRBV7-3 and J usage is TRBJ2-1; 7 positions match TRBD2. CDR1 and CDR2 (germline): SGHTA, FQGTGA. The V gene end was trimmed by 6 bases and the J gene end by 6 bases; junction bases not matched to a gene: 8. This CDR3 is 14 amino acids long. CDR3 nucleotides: TGTGCCAGCAGTCTCGCGGGGGTGGTCAATGAGCAGTTCTTC. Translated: CASSLAGVVNEQFF.

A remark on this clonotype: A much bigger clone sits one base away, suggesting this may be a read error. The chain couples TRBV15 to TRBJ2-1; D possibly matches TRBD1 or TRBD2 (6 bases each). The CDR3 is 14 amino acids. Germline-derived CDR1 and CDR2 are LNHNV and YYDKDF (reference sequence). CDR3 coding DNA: TGTGCCACCAGCAGCTCAGGGGAGGACAATGAGAAGTTCTTC. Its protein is CATSSSGEDNEKFF.

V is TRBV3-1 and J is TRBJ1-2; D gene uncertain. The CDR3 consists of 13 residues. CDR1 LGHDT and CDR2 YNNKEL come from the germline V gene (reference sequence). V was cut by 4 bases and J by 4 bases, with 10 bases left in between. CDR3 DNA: TGTGCCAGCAGCCCCCGGGCAGTCTATGGCTACACCTTC. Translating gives CASSPRAVYGYTF.

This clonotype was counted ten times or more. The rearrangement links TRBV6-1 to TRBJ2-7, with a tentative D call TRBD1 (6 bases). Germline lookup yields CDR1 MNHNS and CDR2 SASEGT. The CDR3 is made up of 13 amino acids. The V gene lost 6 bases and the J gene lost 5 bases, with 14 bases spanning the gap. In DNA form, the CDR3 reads TGTGCCAGCAGGGACAGTCCTTTCCACGAGCAGTACGTC. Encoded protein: CASRDSPFHEQYV.

CDR3 DNA sequence: TGTGCCAGTAGTATCAGGGTGGGCGCGGACACTGAAGCTTTCTTT. It translates to CASSIRVGADTEAFF. The genes are TRBV19 and TRBJ1-1; the D gene is possibly TRBD1 (5 bases). The CDR3 spans 15 residues. The ends were cut back, 3 bases at V and 3 bases at J, with 14 bases in the middle. Germline V gene data show CDR1 as LNHDA and CDR2 as SQIVND (reference sequence).

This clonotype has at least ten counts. CDR3: CASSLALRDSRTDTQYF. The DNA for the CDR3 is TGTGCCAGCAGCCTGGCCCTCCGGGACAGCCGCACAGATACGCAGTATTTT. V gene TRBV28 combines with J gene TRBJ2-3, with 7 bases lining up with TRBD1. Trimming took 6 bases from V and 1 from J; bases not matched to a gene: 13. The CDR3 contains 17 residues. The germline gives CDR1 MDHEN, CDR2 SYDVKM.

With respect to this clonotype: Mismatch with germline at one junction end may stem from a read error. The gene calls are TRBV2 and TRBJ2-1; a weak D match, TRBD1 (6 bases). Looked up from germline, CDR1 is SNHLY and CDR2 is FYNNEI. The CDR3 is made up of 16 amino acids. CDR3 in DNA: TGTGCCAGCAGTCTACGGCCTCCGGGACATTTCCATGAGCAGTCCTTC. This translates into CASSLRPPGHFHEQSF. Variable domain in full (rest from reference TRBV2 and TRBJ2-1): EPEVTQTPSHQVTQMGQEVILRCVPISNHLYFYWYRQILGQKVEFLVSFYNNEISEKSEIFDDQFSVERPDGSNFTLKIRSTKLEDSAMYFCASSLRPPGHFHEQSFGPGTRLTVL.

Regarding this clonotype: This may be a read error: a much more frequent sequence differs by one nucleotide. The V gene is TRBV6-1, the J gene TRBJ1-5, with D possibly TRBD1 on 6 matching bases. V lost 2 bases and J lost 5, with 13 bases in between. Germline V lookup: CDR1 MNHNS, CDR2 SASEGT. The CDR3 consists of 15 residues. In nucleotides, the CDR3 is TGTGCCAGCAGTGAACAGGGGAGTGGCGATCAGCCCCAGCATTTT. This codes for CASSEQGSGDQPQHF.

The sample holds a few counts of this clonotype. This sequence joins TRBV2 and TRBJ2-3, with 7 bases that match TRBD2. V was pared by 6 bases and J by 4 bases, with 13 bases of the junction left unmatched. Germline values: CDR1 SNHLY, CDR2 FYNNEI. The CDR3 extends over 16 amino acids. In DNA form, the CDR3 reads TGTGCCAGCAGCACTCGGGACTATCGAATCGCAGATACGCAGTATTTT. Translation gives CASSTRDYRIADTQYF.

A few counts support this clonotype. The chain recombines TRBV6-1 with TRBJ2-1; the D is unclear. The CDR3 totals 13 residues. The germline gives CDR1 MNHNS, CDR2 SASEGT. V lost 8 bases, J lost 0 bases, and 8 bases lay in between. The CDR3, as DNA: TGTGCCAGCCTCTCTGTCTCCTACAATGAGCAGTTCTTC. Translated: CASLSVSYNEQFF.

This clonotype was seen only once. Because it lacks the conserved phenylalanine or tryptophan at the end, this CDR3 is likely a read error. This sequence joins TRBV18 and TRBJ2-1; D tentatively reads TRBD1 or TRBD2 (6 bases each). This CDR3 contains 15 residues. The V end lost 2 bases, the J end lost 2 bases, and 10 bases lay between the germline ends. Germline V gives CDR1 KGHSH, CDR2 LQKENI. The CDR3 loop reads CASSPRGDTYNEQFL. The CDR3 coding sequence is TGTGCCAGCTCACCAAGGGGGGACACCTACAATGAGCAGTTCTTA.

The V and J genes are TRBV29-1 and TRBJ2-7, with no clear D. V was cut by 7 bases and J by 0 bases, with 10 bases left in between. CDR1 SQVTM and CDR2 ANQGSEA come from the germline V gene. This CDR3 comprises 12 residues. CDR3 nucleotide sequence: TGCAGCGACCGAAGGAGCTCCTACGAGCAGTACGTC. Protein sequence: CSDRRSSYEQYV.

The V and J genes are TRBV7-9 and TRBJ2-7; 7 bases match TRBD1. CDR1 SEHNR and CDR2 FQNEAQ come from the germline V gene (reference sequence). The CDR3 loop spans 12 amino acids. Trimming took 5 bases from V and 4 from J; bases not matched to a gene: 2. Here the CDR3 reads CASSGQEYEQYV. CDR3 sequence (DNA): TGTGCCAGCAGCGGACAGGAGTACGAGCAGTACGTC.

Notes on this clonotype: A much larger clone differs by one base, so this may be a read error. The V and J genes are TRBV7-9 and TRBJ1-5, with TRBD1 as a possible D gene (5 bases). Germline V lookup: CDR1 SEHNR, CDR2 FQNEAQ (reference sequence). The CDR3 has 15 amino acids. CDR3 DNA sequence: TGTGCCAGCAGTGCCCAGGGTTTTAGCAATCAGCCCCGGCATTTT. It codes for CASSAQGFSNQPRHF. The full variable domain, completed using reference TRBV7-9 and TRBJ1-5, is DTGVSQNPRHKITKRGQNVTFRCDPISEHNRLYWYRQTLGQGPEFLTYFQNEAQLEKSRLLSDRFSAERPKGSFSTLEIQRTEQGDSAMYLCASSAQGFSNQPRHFGDGTRLSIL.

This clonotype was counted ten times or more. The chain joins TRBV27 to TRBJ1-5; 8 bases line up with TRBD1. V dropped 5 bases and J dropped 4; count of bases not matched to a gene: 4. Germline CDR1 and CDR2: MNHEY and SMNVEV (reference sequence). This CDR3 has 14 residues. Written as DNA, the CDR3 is TGTGCCAGCAGTAATCAGGGGGCTAATCAGCCCCAGCATTTT. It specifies CASSNQGANQPQHF.

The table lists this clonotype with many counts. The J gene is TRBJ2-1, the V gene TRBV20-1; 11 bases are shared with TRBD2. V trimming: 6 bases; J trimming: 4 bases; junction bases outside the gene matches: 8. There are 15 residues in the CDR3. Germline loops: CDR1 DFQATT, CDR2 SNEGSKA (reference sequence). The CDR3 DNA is TGCAGTGCACCCGCCGGGACTAGCGGATACAATGAGCAGTTCTTC. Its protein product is CSAPAGTSGYNEQFF.

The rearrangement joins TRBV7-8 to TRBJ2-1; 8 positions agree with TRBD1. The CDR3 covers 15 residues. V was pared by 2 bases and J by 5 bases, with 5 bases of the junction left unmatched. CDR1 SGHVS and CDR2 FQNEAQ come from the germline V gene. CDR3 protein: CASSLLQGGDNEQFF. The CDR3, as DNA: TGTGCCAGCAGCTTACTACAGGGGGGAGACAATGAGCAGTTCTTC.

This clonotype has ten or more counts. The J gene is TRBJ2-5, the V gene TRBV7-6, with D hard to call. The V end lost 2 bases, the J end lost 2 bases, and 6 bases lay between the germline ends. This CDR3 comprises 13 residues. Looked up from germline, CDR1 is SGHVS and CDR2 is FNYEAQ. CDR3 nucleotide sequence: TGTGCCAGCAGCTTAATCGAGCAAGAGACCCAGTACTTC. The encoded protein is CASSLIEQETQYF.

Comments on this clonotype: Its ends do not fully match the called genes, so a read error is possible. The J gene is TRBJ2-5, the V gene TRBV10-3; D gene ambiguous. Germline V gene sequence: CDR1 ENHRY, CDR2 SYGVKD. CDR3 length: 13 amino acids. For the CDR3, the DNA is TGTGCCATCAGGGGCGGAACTCAAGAGATCCAGTACTTC. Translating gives CAIRGGTQEIQYF.